The TCR beta chain described here comes from a study of blood T cell repertoires in COVID-19. As for the study in general: T cells, B-cell-depleted T cells, or PBMCs provided the cDNA or gDNA that served as material.

Trimming took 6 bases from V and 7 from J; bases not matched to a gene: 17. Germline V CDR1 and CDR2: LNHDA, SQIVND (reference sequence). The CDR3 runs to 17 residues. Repertoires were generated with immunoSEQ multiplex PCR, while TCRdb's copy carries only in-frame clones and drops some. Among around 260,000 clones listed, around nine tenths were seen once. The TCR was taken from a woman aged 60-75 years with COVID-19, enrolled during active disease. The rearrangement joins TRBV19 to TRBJ2-1; 8 nucleotides align to TRBD2. The source material was peripheral blood. CDR3 amino acids: CASRPQASREGSNEQFF. Written as DNA, the CDR3 is TGTGCCAGTAGACCCCAGGCATCTCGGGAGGGGAGTAATGAGCAGTTCTTC.